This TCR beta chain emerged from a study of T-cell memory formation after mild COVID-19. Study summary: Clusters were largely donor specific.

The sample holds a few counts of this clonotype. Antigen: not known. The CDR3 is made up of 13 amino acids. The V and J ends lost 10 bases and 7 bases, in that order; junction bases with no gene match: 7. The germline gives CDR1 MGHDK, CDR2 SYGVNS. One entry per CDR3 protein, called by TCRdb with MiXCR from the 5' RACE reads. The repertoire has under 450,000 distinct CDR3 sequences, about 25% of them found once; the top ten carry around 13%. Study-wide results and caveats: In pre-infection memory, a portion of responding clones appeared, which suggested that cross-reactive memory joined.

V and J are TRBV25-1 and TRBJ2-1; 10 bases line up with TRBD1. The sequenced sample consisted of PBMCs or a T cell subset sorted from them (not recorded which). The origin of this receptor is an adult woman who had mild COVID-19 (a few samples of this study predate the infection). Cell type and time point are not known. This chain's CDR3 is CATTGQGKNEQFF. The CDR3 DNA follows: TGTGCCACAACGGGACAGGGGAAAAATGAGCAGTTCTTC.